These T cell receptor beta chains were read from a single sample in a study of patients and donors after allogeneic stem cell transplantation. TCRdb fed the RT-PCR reads into MiXCR, producing one record per CDR3 protein. The sample consists of about 40,000 distinct CDR3 sequences, under 40% of them appearing once. The source material was blood, either unsorted or a sorted T cell fraction (not recorded which). These receptors were obtained from a human donor who was either an allogeneic HSCT recipient or a stem cell or donor lymphocyte infusion donor (not recorded which). It is not recorded whose cells these are; they may come from a transplant donor. Each CDR3 is given with its conserved first and last residue. The order of the fields is clone size, V gene, J gene, D gene, CDR3 protein, CDR3 DNA. The D gene is left open where the match is weak. Clone size is given for some rows only: seen once, a few or many times, or a class if the clone is expanded.

abundance: .
v_gene: TRBV3-1
j_gene: TRBJ2-7
d_gene: TRBD2
CDR3aa: CASSHSPGLAGGFYEQYF
CDR3nt: TGTGCCAGCAGCCACTCCCCGGGACTAGCGGGAGGGTTCTACGAGCAGTACTTC

abundance: few
v_gene: TRBV28
j_gene: TRBJ1-5
d_gene: .
CDR3aa: CASSYRGGGNQPQHF
CDR3nt: TGTGCCAGCAGTTACCGGGGGGGTGGCAATCAGCCCCAGCATTTT

abundance: .
v_gene: TRBV7-2
j_gene: TRBJ2-1
d_gene: .
CDR3aa: CASSLRLLRPPRWNEQFF
CDR3nt: TGTGCCAGCAGCTTAAGGTTGCTCCGGCCCCCCCGGTGGAATGAGCAGTTCTTC

abundance: few
v_gene: TRBV5-1
j_gene: TRBJ1-2
d_gene: TRBD1
CDR3aa: CASSGTGVGYTF
CDR3nt: TGCGCCAGCAGCGGGACAGGAGTCGGCTACACCTTC

abundance: few
v_gene: TRBV10-3
j_gene: TRBJ2-1
d_gene: TRBD2
CDR3aa: CAISESGLAGGIPYNEQFF
CDR3nt: TGTGCCATCAGTGAGTCTGGTCTAGCGGGAGGGATACCCTACAATGAGCAGTTCTTC

abundance: many
v_gene: TRBV5-1
j_gene: TRBJ1-5
d_gene: .
CDR3aa: CASSPEGNQPQHF
CDR3nt: TGCGCCAGCAGCCCGGAGGGGAATCAGCCCCAGCATTTT

abundance: .
v_gene: TRBV29-1
j_gene: TRBJ2-7
d_gene: .
CDR3aa: CSVGPGLTNYEQYF
CDR3nt: TGCAGCGTTGGCCCCGGACTTACAAACTACGAGCAGTACTTC

abundance: .
v_gene: TRBV5-6
j_gene: TRBJ1-1
d_gene: .
CDR3aa: CASSFSSSRSPGTEAFF
CDR3nt: TGTGCCAGCAGTTTCTCATCCTCGCGATCCCCTGGCACTGAAGCTTTCTTT

abundance: once
v_gene: TRBV20-1
j_gene: TRBJ2-5
d_gene: TRBD2
CDR3aa: CSAKREGQETQYF
CDR3nt: TGCAGTGCTAAGCGGGAGGGCCAAGAGACCCAGTACTTC

abundance: few
v_gene: TRBV7-7
j_gene: TRBJ2-3
d_gene: .
CDR3aa: CASSLGVGFSTDTQYF
CDR3nt: TGTGCTAGCAGCTTAGGAGTAGGCTTTAGCACAGATACGCAGTATTTT

abundance: few
v_gene: TRBV7-2
j_gene: TRBJ1-2
d_gene: .
CDR3aa: CASSLGWDYGYTF
CDR3nt: TGTGCCAGCAGCTTGGGGTGGGACTATGGCTACACCTTC

abundance: few
v_gene: TRBV7-9
j_gene: TRBJ1-2
d_gene: .
CDR3aa: CASSLVGGTYGYTF
CDR3nt: TGTGCCAGCAGCTTAGTTGGGGGGACCTATGGCTACACCTTC

abundance: .
v_gene: TRBV7-3
j_gene: TRBJ1-2
d_gene: TRBD1
CDR3aa: CASSLRSGQPYGYTF
CDR3nt: TGTGCCAGCAGCTTACGATCGGGACAGCCCTATGGCTACACCTTC

abundance: .
v_gene: TRBV29-1
j_gene: TRBJ2-1
d_gene: .
CDR3aa: CSVDSRTGSYNEQFF
CDR3nt: TGCAGCGTTGATTCTCGGACCGGCTCCTACAATGAGCAGTTCTTC

abundance: .
v_gene: TRBV4-2
j_gene: TRBJ2-7
d_gene: TRBD2
CDR3aa: CASSQVKRESCEQYF
CDR3nt: TGTGCCAGCAGCCAAGTGAAGCGGGAGTCCTGCGAGCAGTACTTC

abundance: .
v_gene: TRBV12-3/TRBV12-4
j_gene: TRBJ1-5
d_gene: .
CDR3aa: CASSLEFGAGQPQHF
CDR3nt: TGTGCCAGCAGTTTAGAGTTCGGGGCAGGTCAGCCCCAGCATTTT

abundance: .
v_gene: TRBV6-2/TRBV6-3
j_gene: TRBJ2-7
d_gene: .
CDR3aa: CASTKDSFYEQYF
CDR3nt: TGTGCCAGCACTAAGGACAGTTTCTACGAGCAGTACTTC

abundance: few
v_gene: TRBV28
j_gene: TRBJ2-6
d_gene: .
CDR3aa: CASSRDRSGANVLTF
CDR3nt: TGTGCCAGCAGCCGAGACCGCTCTGGGGCCAACGTCCTGACTTTC

abundance: few
v_gene: TRBV5-1
j_gene: TRBJ2-7
d_gene: .
CDR3aa: CASSLEFTGLYSYEQYF
CDR3nt: TGCGCCAGCAGCTTGGAGTTTACGGGACTCTACTCCTACGAGCAGTACTTC

abundance: .
v_gene: TRBV12-3/TRBV12-4
j_gene: TRBJ2-4
d_gene: .
CDR3aa: CASSLGGAAKNIQYF
CDR3nt: TGTGCCAGCAGTTTGGGGGGGGCGGCCAAAAACATTCAGTACTTC

abundance: many
v_gene: TRBV7-9
j_gene: TRBJ1-5
d_gene: .
CDR3aa: CASSAPSTAAQHF
CDR3nt: TGTGCCAGCAGCGCTCCAAGCACGGCTGCCCAGCATTTT

abundance: .
v_gene: TRBV3-1
j_gene: TRBJ1-5
d_gene: .
CDR3aa: CASSQALDQPQHF
CDR3nt: TGTGCCAGCAGCCAAGCGTTAGATCAGCCCCAGCATTTT

abundance: .
v_gene: TRBV4-1
j_gene: TRBJ2-4
d_gene: TRBD1
CDR3aa: CATMRQGIQYF
CDR3nt: TGCGCCACCATGAGACAGGGTATTCAGTACTTC

abundance: .
v_gene: TRBV7-3
j_gene: TRBJ2-1
d_gene: .
CDR3aa: CASSFDDRGDEQFF
CDR3nt: TGTGCCAGCAGCTTCGACGATAGGGGGGATGAGCAGTTCTTC

abundance: few
v_gene: TRBV24-1
j_gene: TRBJ2-5
d_gene: TRBD2
CDR3aa: CATSDTDGAGAGKTQYF
CDR3nt: TGTGCCACCAGTGATACCGACGGAGCGGGAGCTGGGAAGACCCAGTACTTC

abundance: .
v_gene: TRBV27
j_gene: TRBJ2-7
d_gene: .
CDR3aa: CASSYGDSYEQYF
CDR3nt: TGTGCCAGCAGTTATGGGGACTCCTACGAGCAGTACTTC

abundance: few
v_gene: TRBV29-1
j_gene: TRBJ1-5
d_gene: TRBD1
CDR3aa: CSVGQGNQPQHF
CDR3nt: TGCAGCGTTGGACAGGGAAATCAGCCCCAGCATTTT

abundance: many
v_gene: TRBV5-1
j_gene: TRBJ1-2
d_gene: .
CDR3aa: CASSFHRSTNYGYTF
CDR3nt: TGCGCCAGCAGCTTTCACAGGTCGACGAACTATGGCTACACCTTC

abundance: few
v_gene: TRBV12-3/TRBV12-4
j_gene: TRBJ1-5
d_gene: .
CDR3aa: CASSLIGLAQPQHF
CDR3nt: TGTGCCAGCAGTTTAATTGGGTTGGCCCAGCCCCAGCATTTT

abundance: many
v_gene: TRBV6-4
j_gene: TRBJ1-2
d_gene: .
CDR3aa: CASSDSRHSYTF
CDR3nt: TGTGCCAGCAGTGACTCCAGACACTCCTACACCTTC

abundance: .
v_gene: TRBV10-3
j_gene: TRBJ2-7
d_gene: TRBD1
CDR3aa: CAITRDRGDTYEQYF
CDR3nt: TGTGCCATCACCCGGGACAGGGGGGACACCTACGAGCAGTACTTC

abundance: once
v_gene: TRBV7-9
j_gene: TRBJ2-1
d_gene: TRBD2
CDR3aa: CASSLGAQKTSGKNNEQFF
CDR3nt: TGTGCCAGCAGCTTAGGGGCACAGAAGACTAGCGGGAAAAACAATGAGCAGTTCTTC

abundance: once
v_gene: TRBV29-1
j_gene: TRBJ2-7
d_gene: .
CDR3aa: CSVEITGRDDYEQYF
CDR3nt: TGCAGCGTTGAAATAACAGGCCGAGATGACTACGAGCAGTACTTC

abundance: .
v_gene: TRBV28
j_gene: TRBJ2-4
d_gene: .
CDR3aa: CASSQTVLAKNIQYF
CDR3nt: TGTGCCAGCAGTCAGACTGTTCTAGCCAAAAACATTCAGTACTTC

abundance: .
v_gene: TRBV19
j_gene: TRBJ1-2
d_gene: .
CDR3aa: CASRIPHRGYGYTF
CDR3nt: TGTGCCAGTAGAATACCCCATCGTGGTTATGGCTACACCTTC

abundance: .
v_gene: TRBV4-3
j_gene: TRBJ2-5
d_gene: TRBD2
CDR3aa: CASSPTQGLAGQETQYF
CDR3nt: TGCGCCAGCAGCCCTACTCAGGGGCTAGCGGGCCAAGAGACCCAGTACTTC

abundance: .
v_gene: TRBV24-1
j_gene: TRBJ1-4
d_gene: TRBD1
CDR3aa: CATSDPPGTGDEKLFF
CDR3nt: TGTGCCACCAGTGACCCACCCGGGACAGGGGATGAAAAACTGTTTTTT

abundance: many
v_gene: TRBV28
j_gene: TRBJ1-6
d_gene: TRBD1
CDR3aa: CASSETGTNSPLHF
CDR3nt: TGTGCCAGCAGTGAGACAGGGACTAATTCACCCCTCCACTTT

abundance: .
v_gene: TRBV28
j_gene: TRBJ1-5
d_gene: TRBD1
CDR3aa: CASSTGAFSNQPQHF
CDR3nt: TGTGCCAGCAGTACAGGGGCTTTTAGCAATCAGCCCCAGCATTTT

abundance: .
v_gene: TRBV4-3
j_gene: TRBJ2-1
d_gene: .
CDR3aa: CASSQESGTEQFF
CDR3nt: TGCGCCAGCAGCCAAGAGTCCGGGACTGAGCAGTTCTTC

abundance: many
v_gene: TRBV6-1
j_gene: TRBJ2-2
d_gene: .
CDR3aa: CASNGRVNTGELFF
CDR3nt: TGTGCCAGCAACGGGAGAGTGAACACCGGGGAGCTGTTTTTT

abundance: once
v_gene: TRBV6-6
j_gene: TRBJ2-7
d_gene: TRBD1
CDR3aa: CASTDRGYEQYF
CDR3nt: TGTGCCAGCACCGACAGGGGGTACGAGCAGTACTTC

abundance: few
v_gene: TRBV20-1
j_gene: TRBJ1-4
d_gene: TRBD1
CDR3aa: CSARRDRGRTNEKLFF
CDR3nt: TGCAGTGCTAGACGGGACAGGGGAAGAACTAATGAAAAACTGTTTTTT

abundance: few
v_gene: TRBV5-1
j_gene: TRBJ1-2
d_gene: .
CDR3aa: CASSLWERDYTF
CDR3nt: TGCGCCAGCAGCTTGTGGGAACGGGACTACACCTTC

abundance: few
v_gene: TRBV6-5
j_gene: TRBJ2-2
d_gene: TRBD1
CDR3aa: CASPQGAQGTGELFF
CDR3nt: TGTGCCAGCCCTCAGGGGGCGCAGGGCACCGGGGAGCTGTTTTTT

abundance: .
v_gene: TRBV14
j_gene: TRBJ1-2
d_gene: .
CDR3aa: CASSQFDWGGGYGYTF
CDR3nt: TGTGCCAGCAGCCAATTTGACTGGGGAGGAGGCTATGGCTACACCTTC

abundance: few
v_gene: TRBV7-2
j_gene: TRBJ1-2
d_gene: .
CDR3aa: CASSLNGVVDGYTF
CDR3nt: TGTGCCAGCAGCTTAAACGGCGTCGTGGATGGCTACACCTTC